Described below is a single T cell receptor (beta chain) sequence and its context. This sample stems from a study of blood T cell repertoires in COVID-19. In the authors' workflow: Cell counts per sample came from amplifying reference gene primers. Sequenced by immunoSEQ multiplex PCR; TCRdb stores in-frame clones only, minus some. The V and J calls and the clone size are those of that table, but D and trimming were determined from the DNA. The table shows about 140,000 clones, with 80% to 85% occurring only once. The CDR3 runs 12 residues. V lost 4 bases and J lost 7, with 10 bases in between. CDR1 is MGHDK and CDR2 is SYGVNS in the germline V gene.

The specimen sequenced was peripheral blood. This receptor was identified in a human donor in a cohort sampled during active COVID-19. V is TRBV25-1 and J is TRBJ1-2; the D gene is possibly TRBD1 (6 bases). DNA for the CDR3: TGTGCCAGCAGTGCAGGGGCAGGTGGCTACACCTTC. This codes for CASSAGAGGYTF.